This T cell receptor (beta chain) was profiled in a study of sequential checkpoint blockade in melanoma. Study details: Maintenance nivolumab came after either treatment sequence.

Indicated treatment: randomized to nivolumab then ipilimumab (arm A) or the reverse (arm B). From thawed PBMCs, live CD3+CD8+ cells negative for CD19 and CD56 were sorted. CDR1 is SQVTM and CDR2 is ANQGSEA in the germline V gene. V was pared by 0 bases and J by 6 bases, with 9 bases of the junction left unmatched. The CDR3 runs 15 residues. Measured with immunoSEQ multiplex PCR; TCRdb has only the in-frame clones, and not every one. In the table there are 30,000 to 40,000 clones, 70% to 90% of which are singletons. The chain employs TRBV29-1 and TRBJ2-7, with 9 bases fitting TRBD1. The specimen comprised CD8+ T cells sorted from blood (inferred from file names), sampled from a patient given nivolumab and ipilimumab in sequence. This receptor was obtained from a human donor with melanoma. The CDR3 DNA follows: TGCAGCGTTGAAGAGATGTCCGGACAGGGGTTCGAGCAGTACTTC. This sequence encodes CSVEEMSGQGFEQYF.